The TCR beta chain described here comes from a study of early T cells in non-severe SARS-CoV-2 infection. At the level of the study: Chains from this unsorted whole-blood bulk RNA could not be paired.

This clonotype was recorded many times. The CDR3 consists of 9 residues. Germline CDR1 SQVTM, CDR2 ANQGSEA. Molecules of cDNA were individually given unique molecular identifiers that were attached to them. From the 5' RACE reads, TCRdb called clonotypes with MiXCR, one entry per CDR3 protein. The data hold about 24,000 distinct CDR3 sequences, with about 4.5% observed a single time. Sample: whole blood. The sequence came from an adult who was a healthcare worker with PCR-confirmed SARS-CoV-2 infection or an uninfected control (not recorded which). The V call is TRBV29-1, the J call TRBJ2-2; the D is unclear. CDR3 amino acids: CLAAGELFF. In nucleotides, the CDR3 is TGCCTGGCGGCCGGGGAGCTGTTTTTT.